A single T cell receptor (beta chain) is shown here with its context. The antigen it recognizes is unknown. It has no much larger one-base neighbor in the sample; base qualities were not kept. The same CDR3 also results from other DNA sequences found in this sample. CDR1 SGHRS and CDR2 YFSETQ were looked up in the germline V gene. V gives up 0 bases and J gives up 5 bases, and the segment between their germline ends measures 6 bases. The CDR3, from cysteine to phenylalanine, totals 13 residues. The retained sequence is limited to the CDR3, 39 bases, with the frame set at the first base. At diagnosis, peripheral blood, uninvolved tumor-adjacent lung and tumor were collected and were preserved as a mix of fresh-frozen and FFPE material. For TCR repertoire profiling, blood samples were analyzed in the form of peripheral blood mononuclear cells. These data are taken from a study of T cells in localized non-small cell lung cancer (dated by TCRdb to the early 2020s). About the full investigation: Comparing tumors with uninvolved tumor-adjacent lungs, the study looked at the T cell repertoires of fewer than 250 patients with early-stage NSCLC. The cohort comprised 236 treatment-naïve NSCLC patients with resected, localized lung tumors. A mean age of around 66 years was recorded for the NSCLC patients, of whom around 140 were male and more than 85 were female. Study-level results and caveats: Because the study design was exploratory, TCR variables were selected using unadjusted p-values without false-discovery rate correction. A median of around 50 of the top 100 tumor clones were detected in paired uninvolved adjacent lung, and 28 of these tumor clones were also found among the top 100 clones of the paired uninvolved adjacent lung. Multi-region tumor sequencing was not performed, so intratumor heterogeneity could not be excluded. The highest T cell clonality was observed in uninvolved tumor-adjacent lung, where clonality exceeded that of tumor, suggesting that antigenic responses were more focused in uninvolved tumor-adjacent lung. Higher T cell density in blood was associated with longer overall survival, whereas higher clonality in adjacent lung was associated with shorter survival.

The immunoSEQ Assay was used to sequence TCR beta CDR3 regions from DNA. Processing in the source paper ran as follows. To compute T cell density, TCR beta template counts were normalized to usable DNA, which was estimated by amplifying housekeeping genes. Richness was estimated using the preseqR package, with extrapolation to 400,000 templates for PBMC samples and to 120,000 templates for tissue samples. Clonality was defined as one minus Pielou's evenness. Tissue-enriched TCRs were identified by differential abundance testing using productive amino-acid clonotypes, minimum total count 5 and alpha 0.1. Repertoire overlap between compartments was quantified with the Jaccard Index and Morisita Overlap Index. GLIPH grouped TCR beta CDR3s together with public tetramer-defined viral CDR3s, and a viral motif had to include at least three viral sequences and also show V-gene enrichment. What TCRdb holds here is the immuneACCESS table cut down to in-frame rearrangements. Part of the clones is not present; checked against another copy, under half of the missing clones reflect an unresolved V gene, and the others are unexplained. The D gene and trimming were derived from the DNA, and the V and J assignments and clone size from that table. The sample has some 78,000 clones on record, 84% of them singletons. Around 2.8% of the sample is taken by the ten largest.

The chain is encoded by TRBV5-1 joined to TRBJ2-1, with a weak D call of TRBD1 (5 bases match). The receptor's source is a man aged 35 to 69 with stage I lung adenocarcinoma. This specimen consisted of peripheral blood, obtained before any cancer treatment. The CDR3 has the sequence CASSLDRNNEQFF. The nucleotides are TGCGCCAGCAGCTTGGACAGGAACAATGAGCAGTTCTTC.